These 7 T cell receptor beta chains were sequenced from one sample in a study of cytomegalovirus exposure and HLA in healthy donors. The PCR made use of 60 Vbeta and 13 Jbeta primers. The protocol was immunoSEQ multiplex PCR, while the TCRdb copy is restricted to in-frame clones and leaves out a portion. This repertoire shows about 50,000 clones, 65% to 80% found once; its top ten account for about 9.1%. The sequencing sample was made of PBMCs. The receptors here all came from a woman aged 50 to 60 in good health and CMV-seronegative.

This clone showed up just once. The chain employs TRBV7-2 and TRBJ1-4; TRBD1 is a possible D gene (5 bases). V gave up 4 bases and J gave up 1 base, with 13 bases separating them. This CDR3 has 16 amino acids. Per the germline V gene, CDR1 is SGHTA and CDR2 is FQGNSA. The CDR3 bases are TGTGCCAGCAGCTCCGGGGGAACTGGAACTAATGAAAAACTGTTTTTT. Translated, it gives CASSSGGTGTNEKLFF.

This chain connects TRBV7-6 to TRBJ2-5, with 9 bases identical to TRBD2. V lost 7 bases, J lost 5 bases, and 8 bases stayed unmatched. This CDR3 has 14 residues. Germline V gene data show CDR1 as SGHVS and CDR2 as FNYEAQ. The CDR3 reads CASTFLSGGETQYF. The CDR3 DNA is TGTGCCAGCACCTTCTTAAGCGGGGGGGAGACCCAGTACTTC.

This chain links TRBV6-5 with TRBJ1-2; the D is unclear. The V end was cut by 0 bases, the J end by 5 bases, with 10 bases between. The CDR3 sequence is 14 residues long. The V gene's germline CDR1 is MNHEY and CDR2 SVGAGI. CDR3 residues: CASSYSAGGYGYTF. The CDR3 region has the DNA TGTGCCAGCAGTTACTCGGCAGGAGGGTATGGCTACACCTTC.

The chain employs TRBV7-8 and TRBJ1-1; 9 bases line up with TRBD1. CDR3 length equals 15 residues. J lost 1 base, V lost 5 bases, and 5 bases had no gene match. Germline CDR1 SGHVS, CDR2 FQNEAQ. The CDR3 DNA is TGTGCCAGCAGCACACGGGACAGGGAGAACACTGAAGCTTTCTTT. Translation gives CASSTRDRENTEAFF.

The V gene is TRBV7-3, the J gene TRBJ2-3; TRBD2 matches 14 bases. Germline V CDR1 and CDR2: SGHTA, FQGTGA. The V gene end was trimmed by 3 bases and the J gene end by 4 bases; junction bases not matched to a gene: 3. The CDR3 runs 16 residues. The CDR3 spells CASSFRLAGGSDTQYF. CDR3 DNA: TGTGCCAGCAGCTTCAGACTAGCGGGAGGGTCAGATACGCAGTATTTT.

This clone was seen more than once but under ten times. This chain uses TRBV6-5 with TRBJ1-4; D is possibly TRBD1 (6 bases). Germline loops: CDR1 MNHEY, CDR2 SVGAGI. With 11 bases removed from V and 4 bases from J, the gap between germline ends came to 11 bases. This CDR3 is 12 amino acids long. This CDR3 is CAGQKINEKLFF. CDR3 DNA sequence: TGTGCCGGACAGAAGATTAATGAAAAACTGTTTTTT.

The V and J genes are TRBV25-1 and TRBJ2-7, with TRBD2 matching 9 bases. The V segment lost 3 bases and the J segment 2 bases; nucleotides outside the gene matches: 5. Germline V lookup: CDR1 MGHDK, CDR2 SYGVNS. This CDR3 contains 15 residues. The CDR3 spells CASSDSTSGAYEQYF. As DNA, the CDR3 is TGTGCCAGCAGTGACTCGACTAGCGGTGCCTACGAGCAGTACTTC.